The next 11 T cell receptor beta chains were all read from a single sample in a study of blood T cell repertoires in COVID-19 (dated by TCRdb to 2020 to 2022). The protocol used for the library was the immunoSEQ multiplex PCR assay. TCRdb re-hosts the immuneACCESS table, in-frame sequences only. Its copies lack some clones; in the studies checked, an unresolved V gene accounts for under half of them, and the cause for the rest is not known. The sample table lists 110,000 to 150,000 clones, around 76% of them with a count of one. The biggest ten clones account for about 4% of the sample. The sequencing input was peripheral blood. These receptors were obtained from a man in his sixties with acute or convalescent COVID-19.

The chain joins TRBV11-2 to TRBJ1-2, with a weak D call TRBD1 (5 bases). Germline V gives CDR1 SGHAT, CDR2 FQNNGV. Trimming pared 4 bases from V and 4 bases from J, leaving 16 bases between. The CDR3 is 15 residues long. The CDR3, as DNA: TGTGCCAGCAGCTCTCCCAGGGTACCTCGCTATGGCTACACCTTC. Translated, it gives CASSSPRVPRYGYTF.

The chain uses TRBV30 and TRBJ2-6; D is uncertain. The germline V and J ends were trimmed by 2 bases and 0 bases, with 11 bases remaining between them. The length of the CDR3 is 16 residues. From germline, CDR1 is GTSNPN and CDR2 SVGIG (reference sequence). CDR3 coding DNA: TGTGCCTGGAGTTCCCTCCTAAGCTCTGGGGCCAACGTCCTGACTTTC. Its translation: CAWSSLLSSGANVLTF.

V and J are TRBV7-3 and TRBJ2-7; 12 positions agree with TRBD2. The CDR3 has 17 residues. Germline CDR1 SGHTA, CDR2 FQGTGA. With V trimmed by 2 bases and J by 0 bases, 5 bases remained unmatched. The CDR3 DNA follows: TGTGCCAGCAGCTTAGGGACTAGCGGGCCAAGCTCCTACGAGCAGTACTTC. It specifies CASSLGTSGPSSYEQYF.

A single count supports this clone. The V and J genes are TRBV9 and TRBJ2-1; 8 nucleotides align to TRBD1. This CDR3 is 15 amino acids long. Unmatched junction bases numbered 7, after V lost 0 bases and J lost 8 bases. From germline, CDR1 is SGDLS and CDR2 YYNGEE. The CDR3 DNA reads TGTGCCAGCAGCGTAGATCCCAGGGGGCGGGATGAGCAGTTCTTC. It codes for CASSVDPRGRDEQFF.

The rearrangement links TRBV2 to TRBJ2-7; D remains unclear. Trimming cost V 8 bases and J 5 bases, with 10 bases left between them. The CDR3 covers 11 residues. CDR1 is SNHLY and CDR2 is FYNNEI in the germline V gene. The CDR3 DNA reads TGTGCCAGCCGGGTCCTTAACGAGCAGTACTTC. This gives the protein CASRVLNEQYF.

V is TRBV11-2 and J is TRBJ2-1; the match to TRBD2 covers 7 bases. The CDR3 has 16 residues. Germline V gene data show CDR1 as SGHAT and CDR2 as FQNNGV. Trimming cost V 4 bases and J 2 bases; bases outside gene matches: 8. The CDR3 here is CASSSILAVAYNEQFF. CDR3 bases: TGTGCCAGCAGCTCTATTCTAGCGGTTGCCTACAATGAGCAGTTCTTC.

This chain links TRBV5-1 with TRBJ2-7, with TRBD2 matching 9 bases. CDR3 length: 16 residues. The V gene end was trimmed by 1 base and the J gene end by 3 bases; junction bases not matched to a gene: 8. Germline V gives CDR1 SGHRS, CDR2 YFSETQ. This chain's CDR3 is CASSLNLAAGGYEQYF. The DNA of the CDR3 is TGCGCCAGCAGCTTGAACCTTGCAGCGGGAGGCTACGAGCAGTACTTC. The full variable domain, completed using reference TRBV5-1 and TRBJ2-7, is KAGVTQTPRYLIKTRGQQVTLSCSPISGHRSVSWYQQTPGQGLQFLFEYFSETQRNKGNFPGRFSGRQFSNSRSEMNVSTLELGDSALYLCASSLNLAAGGYEQYFGPGTRLTVT.

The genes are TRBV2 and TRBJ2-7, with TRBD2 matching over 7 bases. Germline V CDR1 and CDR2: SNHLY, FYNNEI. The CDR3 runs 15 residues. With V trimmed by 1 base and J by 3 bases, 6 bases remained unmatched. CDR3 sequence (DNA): TGTGCCAGCAGTGAAGGGGCTAGCGGCCTCTACGAGCAGTACTTC. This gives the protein CASSEGASGLYEQYF.

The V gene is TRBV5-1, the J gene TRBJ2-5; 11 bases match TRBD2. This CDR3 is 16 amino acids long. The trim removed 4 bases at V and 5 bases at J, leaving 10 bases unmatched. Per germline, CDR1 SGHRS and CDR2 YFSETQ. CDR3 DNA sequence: TGCGCCAGCAGCCTTTTAGCGGGAGGGCCGGTGGAGACCCAGTACTTC. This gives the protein CASSLLAGGPVETQYF.

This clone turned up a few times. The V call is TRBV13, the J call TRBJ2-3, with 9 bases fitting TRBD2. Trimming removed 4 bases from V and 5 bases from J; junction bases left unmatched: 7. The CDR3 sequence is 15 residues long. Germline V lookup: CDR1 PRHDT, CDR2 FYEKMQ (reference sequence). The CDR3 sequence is CASSSPSGIGDTQYF. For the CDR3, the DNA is TGTGCCAGCAGCTCCCCTAGCGGGATAGGAGATACGCAGTATTTT.

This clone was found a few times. The CDR3 reads CASSAGQGLHEQYF. DNA for the CDR3: TGTGCCAGCAGCGCCGGACAGGGGTTGCACGAGCAGTACTTC. The chain links TRBV5-6 to TRBJ2-7; TRBD1 matches 9 bases. The germline V gene has CDR1 SGHDT and CDR2 YYEEEE. There are 14 residues in the CDR3. Trimming took 4 bases from V and 5 from J; bases not matched to a gene: 7. Together with reference TRBV5-6 and TRBJ2-7, the CDR3 gives the full variable domain: DAGVTQSPTHLIKTRGQQVTLRCSPKSGHDTVSWYQQALGQGPQFIFQYYEEEERQRGNFPDRFSGHQFPNYSSELNVNALLLGDSALYLCASSAGQGLHEQYFGPGTRLTVT.